The 29 T cell receptor beta chains given below trace back to one sample, sequenced in a study of cytomegalovirus exposure and HLA in healthy donors. PCR primers comprised 60 Vbeta and 13 Jbeta primers. Data came from immunoSEQ multiplex PCR; TCRdb stores just in-frame clones and leaves some out. The table includes around 200,000 clones, roughly four fifths detected once. The sequenced sample was PBMCs. All receptors derive from a girl aged 5 to 17 in good health and CMV-seronegative.

The rearrangement uses TRBV28 and TRBJ2-2, with TRBD1 matching over 7 bases. J was trimmed by 5 bases and V by 11 bases; bases with no gene match: 11. The germline gives CDR1 MDHEN, CDR2 SYDVKM. The CDR3 runs 14 residues. This chain's CDR3 is CAGRRQGRTGELFF. The CDR3 nucleotides are TGTGCCGGACGAAGACAGGGCAGAACCGGGGAGCTGTTTTTT.

The chain recombines TRBV28 with TRBJ1-3, with 7 bases fitting TRBD1. Germline CDR1 is MDHEN and CDR2 is SYDVKM. The length of the CDR3 is 15 residues. V lost 6 bases, J lost 8 bases, and 13 bases stayed unmatched. The chain's CDR3 is CASSAFGQVVDTIYF. The CDR3 DNA is TGTGCCAGCAGCGCGTTTGGACAGGTCGTGGACACCATATATTTT.

The chain couples TRBV19 to TRBJ2-7, with TRBD1 matching 9 bases. With 4 bases clipped from V and 0 bases from J, the junction kept 4 bases outside the gene matches. The CDR3 runs 15 residues. CDR1 and CDR2 (germline): LNHDA, SQIVND (reference sequence). The CDR3 loop reads CASSSLDRGSYEQYF. For the CDR3, the DNA is TGTGCCAGTAGTAGTCTGGACAGGGGCTCCTACGAGCAGTACTTC.

A few counts support this clone. The chain has TRBV5-1 and TRBJ1-5; D is perhaps TRBD1 (6 bases). With 0 bases removed from V and 5 bases from J, the gap between germline ends came to 9 bases. The CDR3 is 14 residues long. Germline CDR1 and CDR2: SGHRS and YFSETQ. Here the CDR3 DNA reads TGCGCCAGCAGCTTGGAAGCAGGGGATCAGCCCCAGCATTTT. Its protein product is CASSLEAGDQPQHF. The variable domain in full, completed from reference TRBV5-1 and TRBJ1-5, reads KAGVTQTPRYLIKTRGQQVTLSCSPISGHRSVSWYQQTPGQGLQFLFEYFSETQRNKGNFPGRFSGRQFSNSRSEMNVSTLELGDSALYLCASSLEAGDQPQHFGDGTRLSIL.

The rearrangement joins TRBV28 to TRBJ2-5; TRBD2 is a possible D gene (5 bases). The J call may be incorrect, as the DNA end agrees better with TRBJ2-7. CDR1 and CDR2 from the germline V gene are MDHEN and SYDVKM. This CDR3 region has 13 residues. This CDR3 is CASSFPLALEQYF. The DNA of the CDR3 is TGTGCCAGCAGTTTTCCGCTAGCCCTCGAGCAGTACTTC.

This chain connects TRBV19 to TRBJ2-3; tentatively, D is TRBD2 (6 bases). CDR1 and CDR2 from the germline V gene are LNHDA and SQIVND (reference sequence). Between the trimmed V and J ends, which lost 6 bases and 4 bases, there was a span of 17 bases. The CDR3 extends over 15 amino acids. CDR3: CASRRLVGGPDTQYF. The CDR3 region has the DNA TGTGCCAGTAGAAGACTAGTGGGGGGACCAGATACGCAGTATTTT.

The chain links TRBV6-1 to TRBJ1-2, with 8 bases aligning to TRBD1. This CDR3 comprises 13 residues. Germline V gene data show CDR1 as MNHNS and CDR2 as SASEGT. After removal of 6 bases from V and 6 bases from J, the junction contained 6 bases not matched to a gene. DNA of the CDR3: TGTGCCAGCAGGAGCATACAGGGGGATGGCTACACCTTC. This translates into CASRSIQGDGYTF.

The chain combines TRBV7-3 with TRBJ1-1; the D gene is possibly TRBD1 (5 bases). Germline CDR1 reads SGHTA; CDR2 reads FQGTGA. Trimming stripped 1 base from V and 5 bases from J, with 11 bases between. The CDR3 extends over 14 amino acids. CDR3 bases: TGTGCCAGCAGCTTAAAGGGGAAAATAACTGAAGCTTTCTTT. Amino acid sequence: CASSLKGKITEAFF.

This clone was detected only once. CDR3 sequence (DNA): TGTGCCAGCAGCGAGTTAGGAGAGGCCCAGCATTTT. This translates into CASSELGEAQHF. The chain carries TRBV28 and TRBJ1-5; no firm D call. V dropped 6 bases and J dropped 11 bases, with 14 bases sitting between them. Germline CDR1 and CDR2: MDHEN and SYDVKM. The CDR3 sequence is 12 residues long.

The gene calls are TRBV5-1 and TRBJ2-1; 8 bases align to TRBD2. Germline values: CDR1 SGHRS, CDR2 YFSETQ. The CDR3 loop spans 16 amino acids. The trim removed 1 base at V and 9 bases at J, leaving 12 bases unmatched. The CDR3 DNA reads TGCGCCAGCAGCTTGCCGGCGGGAGGTAGAGTGGGTGAGCAGTTCTTC. Its translation: CASSLPAGGRVGEQFF.

The chain has TRBV5-8 and TRBJ2-3; D might be TRBD1 (6 bases). Germline-derived CDR1 and CDR2 are SGHTS and YDEGEE. Trimming shortened V by 2 bases and J by 7 bases, and 11 bases separated the two germline ends. This CDR3 region has 13 residues. CDR3 loop: CASSFPQGNTQYF. The CDR3 nucleotides read TGTGCCAGCAGCTTCCCCCAGGGGAATACGCAGTATTTT.

The chain has TRBV14 and TRBJ2-3; TRBD2 matches 10 bases. With V trimmed by 2 bases and J by 2 bases, 7 bases remained unmatched. This CDR3 has 17 amino acids. Germline V gene lookup returns CDR1 SGHDN and CDR2 FVKESK. CDR3 protein: CASSQIQLAGVTDTQYF. CDR3 in DNA: TGTGCCAGCAGCCAAATTCAGCTAGCGGGAGTCACAGATACGCAGTATTTT.

This chain connects TRBV2 to TRBJ2-1, with 7 bases lining up with TRBD1. Germline V CDR1 and CDR2: SNHLY, FYNNEI. Trimming cost V 6 bases and J 8 bases; bases outside gene matches: 4. The CDR3 has 12 amino acids. The CDR3 bases are TGTGCCAGCAGGTCTCAGGGGGATGAGCAGTTCTTC. It is translated as CASRSQGDEQFF.

The chain has TRBV6-5 and TRBJ1-1; no firm D call. Germline V CDR1 and CDR2: MNHEY, SVGAGI. The germline V and J ends were trimmed by 4 bases and 0 bases, with 9 bases remaining between them. The CDR3 has 14 residues. Written as DNA, the CDR3 is TGTGCCAGCAGTTTCACAGCTATGAACACTGAAGCTTTCTTT. This codes for CASSFTAMNTEAFF.

The chain couples TRBV30 to TRBJ1-2; D may be TRBD1 (5 bases). Germline-derived CDR1 and CDR2 are GTSNPN and SVGIG (reference sequence). This CDR3 has 13 residues. Deletions cut 1 base from V and 7 bases from J, with 13 bases between. CDR3 sequence reads: CAWSAMDQGGYTF. In DNA, the CDR3 is TGTGCCTGGAGTGCAATGGACCAGGGTGGCTACACCTTC.

This chain uses TRBV4-2 with TRBJ2-7, with 8 positions matching TRBD2. From germline, CDR1 is LGHNA and CDR2 YNFKEQ. Trimming at V came to 0 bases and at J to 4 bases, leaving 8 bases not matched to a gene. CDR3 size: 16 residues. The DNA for the CDR3 is TGTGCCAGCAGCCAAGAAGGGACGGGACTAGAGTACGAGCAGTACTTC. It encodes CASSQEGTGLEYEQYF.

In its sample, this clone was seen many times. The chain uses TRBV11-2 and TRBJ2-1; weak D call: TRBD1 (5 bases). The CDR3 runs 13 residues. V gave up 5 bases and J gave up 7 bases, with 12 bases separating them. Germline V gives CDR1 SGHAT, CDR2 FQNNGV. CDR3 DNA sequence: TGTGCCAGCAGCCCAGGGTGGGGTAATGAGCAGTTCTTC. This gives the protein CASSPGWGNEQFF.

The V and J genes are TRBV10-3 and TRBJ1-1; weak D call: TRBD1 (5 bases). V lost 10 bases, J lost 0 bases, and 18 bases lay in between. This CDR3 has 15 residues. CDR1 and CDR2 from the germline V gene are ENHRY and SYGVKD. The CDR3 is CATHGAGTMNTEAFF. DNA for the CDR3: TGTGCCACCCACGGGGCAGGGACTATGAACACTGAAGCTTTCTTT.

V gene TRBV27 combines with J gene TRBJ2-7, with TRBD2 matching over 14 bases. The CDR3 totals 17 residues. V dropped 2 bases and J dropped 5; count of bases not matched to a gene: 8. Germline V gene data show CDR1 as MNHEY and CDR2 as SMNVEV (reference sequence). Written as DNA, the CDR3 is TGTGCCAGCAGTTTAATGACTAGCGGGGGGGCGAAACACGAGCAGTACTTC. The encoded protein is CASSLMTSGGAKHEQYF.

This chain links TRBV10-3 with TRBJ2-3; 7 bases line up with TRBD2. CDR3 length: 15 amino acids. CDR1 ENHRY and CDR2 SYGVKD come from the germline V gene. V was clipped by 5 bases and J by 3 bases; unmatched bases: 8. The CDR3 is CAISFLAAPTDTQYF. The CDR3 DNA is TGTGCCATCAGTTTTCTAGCGGCCCCAACAGATACGCAGTATTTT.

The J gene is TRBJ2-3, the V gene TRBV9; 7 bases match TRBD2. Germline V gene lookup returns CDR1 SGDLS and CDR2 YYNGEE. V lost 4 bases and J lost 5; bases outside the gene matches: 13. The CDR3 is 16 amino acids. The CDR3: CASSSPGTSGGDTQYF. The CDR3, as DNA: TGTGCCAGCAGCTCCCCCGGGACCTCGGGGGGAGATACGCAGTATTTT.

V gene TRBV5-7 combines with J gene TRBJ2-3; TRBD1 matches 7 bases. TRBV5-7 has ORF status, its function being uncertain. V shed 4 bases and J 5 bases; nucleotides not matched to a gene: 7. The CDR3 loop spans 14 amino acids. CDR3 in amino acids: CASSHNDREDTQYF. The DNA of the CDR3 is TGTGCCAGCAGCCATAACGACAGGGAAGATACGCAGTATTTT.

The chain uses TRBV7-8 and TRBJ2-7, with D possibly being TRBD2 (5 bases). The V gene's germline CDR1 is SGHVS and CDR2 FQNEAQ. The CDR3 covers 14 residues. V lost 1 base and J lost 6, with 13 bases in between. The CDR3 here is CASSLELLEREQYF. The CDR3 DNA follows: TGTGCCAGCAGCTTAGAGTTACTAGAACGCGAGCAGTACTTC.

The chain links TRBV9 to TRBJ1-2; 10 bases map to TRBD1. Trimming removed 4 bases from V and 4 bases from J; junction bases left unmatched: 7. Germline V gives CDR1 SGDLS, CDR2 YYNGEE. The CDR3 extends over 15 amino acids. The DNA for the CDR3 is TGTGCCAGCAGCCCAGCGGGGGACAGGGGCTATGGCTACACCTTC. It translates to CASSPAGDRGYGYTF.

This clone showed up just a few times. The chain employs TRBV5-1 and TRBJ1-1; 8 bases map to TRBD1. The V gene end was trimmed by 4 bases and the J gene end by 7 bases; junction bases not matched to a gene: 3. From germline, CDR1 is SGHRS and CDR2 YFSETQ. The CDR3 spans 12 residues. The CDR3 here is CASSIGQGEAFF. The DNA of the CDR3 is TGCGCCAGCAGCATTGGACAGGGTGAAGCTTTCTTT.

This rearrangement joins TRBV2 to TRBJ1-2, with 12 positions matching TRBD1. Germline trimming cut 8 bases from V and 5 bases from J; bases unmatched to any gene: 3. Per germline, CDR1 SNHLY and CDR2 FYNNEI. CDR3 size: 13 residues. This CDR3 is CASGTGGPYGYTF. The DNA for the CDR3 is TGTGCCAGCGGGACAGGGGGCCCTTATGGCTACACCTTC.

This chain joins TRBV18 and TRBJ1-2; 11 bases map to TRBD1. The junction had 7 bases not matched to a gene; V was cut back by 2 bases and J by 8 bases. This CDR3 comprises 15 residues. Germline CDR1 is KGHSH and CDR2 is LQKENI. The DNA for the CDR3 is TGTGCCAGCTCACCAACCGGACAGGGGGCGCAGGGCTACACCTTC. This encodes CASSPTGQGAQGYTF. Full variable domain (rest looked up from reference TRBV18 and TRBJ1-2): NAGVMQNPRHLVRRRGQEARLRCSPMKGHSHVYWYRQLPEEGLKFMVYLQKENIIDESGMPKERFSAEFPKEGPSILRIQQVVRGDSAAYFCASSPTGQGAQGYTFGSGTRLTVV.

This rearrangement joins TRBV7-9 to TRBJ2-3, with 11 positions matching TRBD2. CDR1 is SEHNR, CDR2 FQNEAQ, per germline (reference sequence). The CDR3 runs to 16 residues. Trimming took 5 bases from V and 8 from J; bases not matched to a gene: 12. CDR3 loop: CASSHPRLAGTSTQYF. The CDR3 DNA reads as TGTGCCAGCAGCCACCCTCGACTAGCGGGAACGAGTACGCAGTATTTT.

V and J are TRBV5-1 and TRBJ2-7; possibly TRBD1 for D (5 bases). CDR3 size: 16 residues. Germline V CDR1 and CDR2: SGHRS, YFSETQ. Between the trimmed V and J ends, which lost 4 bases and 0 bases, there was a span of 17 bases. CDR3 protein: CASSPRQGRSSYEQYF. CDR3 coding DNA: TGCGCCAGCAGCCCGCGGCAGGGTAGGAGCTCCTACGAGCAGTACTTC.